The sample holds a few counts of the clone carrying this TCR beta chain. Its antigen is not known. Primed by a sample-barcoded 5' primer and a J-beta primer mix, a second PCR proceeded for about 7 to 11 cycles. A single record per CDR3 protein comes from TCRdb applying MiXCR to the 5' RACE reads. The sample has about 730,000 distinct CDR3 sequences, approximately 43% seen once; the top ten hold 20% to 25%. These data are taken from a study of blood T cells in healthy people across ages. Study results and caveats: Per million T cells, TCR beta diversity dropped about linearly as age rose. Percentage of naive T cells showed a strong correlation with TCR beta diversity. In the absence of known donor CMV status, changes in expanded clonotypes were possibly confounded.

This clonotype was obtained from a woman aged 55 to 70 in good health. Sequences were obtained from blood.

The CDR3 loop reads CSAAGDRGKTEAFF. The CDR3 DNA sequence: TGCAGTGCTGCGGGGGACAGGGGGAAGACTGAAGCTTTCTTT. This chain connects TRBV20-1 to TRBJ1-1; 11 bases are shared with TRBD1. CDR3 size: 14 residues. V gave up 5 bases and J gave up 5 bases; unmatched junction bases: 7. In germline, CDR1 is DFQATT, CDR2 SNEGSKA (reference sequence).